This is a list of T cell receptor beta chains from one sample in a study of blood T cell repertoires in COVID-19. TCRdb's copy holds only in-frame clones and misses some; the assay was immunoSEQ multiplex PCR. The sample contains approximately 150,000 clones, roughly 89% of which appear only once. Sequencing was done on a sample of peripheral blood. The source of these receptors is a man in his fifties with active or convalescent COVID-19. Each CDR3 is given with its conserved first and last residue. A D gene is named only where the DNA matches it firmly. Part of the rows lack a size; the others show once, few, many or a class for expanded clones.

V gene	clone size	J gene	D gene	CDR3 DNA	CDR3 protein
TRBV30	.	TRBJ1-2	.	TGTGCCTGGAGTCGCCCGTCCTATGACTACACCTTC	CAWSRPSYDYTF
TRBV2	.	TRBJ2-3	TRBD1	TGTGCCAGCACGCTCCGACAGGGCGGCACAGATACGCAGTATTTT	CASTLRQGGTDTQYF
TRBV5-1	.	TRBJ2-3	.	TGCGCCAGCAGCTTGGATCAGGCTAGCACAGATACGCAGTATTTT	CASSLDQASTDTQYF
TRBV24-1	.	TRBJ2-1	TRBD2	TGTGCCACCAGTGATTCACTAATAGCGGGAATCAGGAATGAGCAGTTCTTC	CATSDSLIAGIRNEQFF
TRBV14	.	TRBJ1-1	.	TGTGCCAGCCGTGACAGTTTGAACACTGAAGCTTTCTTT	CASRDSLNTEAFF
TRBV28	.	TRBJ2-1	.	TGTGCCAGCAGGTGGGCCAATGAGCAGTTCTTC	CASRWANEQFF
TRBV10-3	.	TRBJ2-7	.	TGTGCCATCAGTGATTGGGAAGGGGCCTACGAGCAGTACTTC	CAISDWEGAYEQYF
TRBV24-1	.	TRBJ2-2	TRBD2	TGTGCCCCCTCTCGCCGGGCGGGGGGGGCCGGGGAGCTGTTTTTT	CAPSRRAGGAGELFF
TRBV7-9	.	TRBJ2-7	.	TGTGCCAGCAGCTATGACAAGACGTCCTACGAGCAGTACTTC	CASSYDKTSYEQYF
TRBV5-6	.	TRBJ2-7	.	TGTGCCAGCAGCTTGGGGCATTTCTACGAGCAGTACTTC	CASSLGHFYEQYF
TRBV6-4	.	TRBJ2-2	TRBD2	TGTGCCACCCAGCGGGAGGCCTGGACCGGGGAGCTGTTTTTT	CATQREAWTGELFF
TRBV7-8	many	TRBJ1-1	TRBD1	TGTGCCAGCAGCTTGGGACAGGGACAGGTAGAAGCTTTCTTT	CASSLGQGQVEAFF
TRBV6-2/TRBV6-3	.	TRBJ2-7	TRBD2	TGTGCCAGCAGTTACGCCAGCGGGGGGTTTTACGAGCAGTACTTC	CASSYASGGFYEQYF
TRBV4-3	.	TRBJ2-3	.	TGCGCCAGCAGCCGGCAGGCCCTGGCCACAGATACGCAGTATTTT	CASSRQALATDTQYF
TRBV3-1/TRBV3-2	.	TRBJ1-2	TRBD1	TGTGCCAGCAGCCTACAGGGGGCGAACTATGGCTACACCTTC	CASSLQGANYGYTF
TRBV6-5	once	TRBJ1-2	.	TGTGCCAGCAGTTACTTGGGGGCAGGGGATGGCTACACCTTC	CASSYLGAGDGYTF
TRBV3-1/TRBV3-2	.	TRBJ1-4	TRBD1	TGTGCCAGCAGCCGTTCCGGGACAGGGGGTGAAAAACTGTTTTTT	CASSRSGTGGEKLFF
TRBV2	.	TRBJ1-1	.	TGTGCCAGCAGGCCGGGGGTCCTGAACACTGAAGCTTTCTTT	CASRPGVLNTEAFF